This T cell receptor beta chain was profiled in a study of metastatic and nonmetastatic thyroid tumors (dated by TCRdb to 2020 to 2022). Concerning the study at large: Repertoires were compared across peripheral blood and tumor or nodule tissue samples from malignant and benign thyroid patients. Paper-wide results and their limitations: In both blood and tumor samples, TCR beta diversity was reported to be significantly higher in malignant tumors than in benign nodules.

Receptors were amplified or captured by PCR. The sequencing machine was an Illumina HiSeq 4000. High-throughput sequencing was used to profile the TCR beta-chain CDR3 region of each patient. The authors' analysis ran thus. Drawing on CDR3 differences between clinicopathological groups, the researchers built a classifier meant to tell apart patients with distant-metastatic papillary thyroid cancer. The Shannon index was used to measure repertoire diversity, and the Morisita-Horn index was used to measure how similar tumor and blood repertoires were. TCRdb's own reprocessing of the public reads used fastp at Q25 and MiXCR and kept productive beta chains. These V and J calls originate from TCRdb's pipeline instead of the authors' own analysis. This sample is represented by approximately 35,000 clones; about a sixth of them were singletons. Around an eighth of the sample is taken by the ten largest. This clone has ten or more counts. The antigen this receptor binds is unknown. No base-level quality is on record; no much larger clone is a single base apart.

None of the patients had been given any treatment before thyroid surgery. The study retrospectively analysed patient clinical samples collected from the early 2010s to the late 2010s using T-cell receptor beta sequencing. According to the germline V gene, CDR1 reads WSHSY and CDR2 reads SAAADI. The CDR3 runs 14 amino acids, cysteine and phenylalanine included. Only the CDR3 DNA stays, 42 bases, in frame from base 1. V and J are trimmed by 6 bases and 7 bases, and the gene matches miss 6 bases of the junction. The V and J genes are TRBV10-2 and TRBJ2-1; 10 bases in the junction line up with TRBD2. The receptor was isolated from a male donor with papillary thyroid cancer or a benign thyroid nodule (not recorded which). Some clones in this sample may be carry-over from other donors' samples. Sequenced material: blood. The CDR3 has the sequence CASRIAGGKNEQFF. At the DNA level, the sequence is TGCGCCAGCAGAATAGCGGGGGGAAAAAATGAGCAGTTCTTC.